What follows is one T cell receptor (beta chain) and its context. Its antigen remains unknown. Use of 60 Vbeta and 13 Jbeta primers characterized the PCR. This table comes from immunoSEQ multiplex PCR, and its TCRdb copy is limited to in-frame clones, with some not included. The sample includes some 120,000 clones, about 77% of them seen just once. Nominally healthy donors were sampled, though unrecorded immune exposures were likely. This sample was included in a study of cytomegalovirus exposure and HLA in healthy donors. The V and J ends lost 0 bases and 5 bases, in that order; junction bases with no gene match: 4. CDR1 is MNHEY and CDR2 is SVGAGI in the germline V gene. This CDR3 comprises 15 residues. Study outcomes and limitations: Confirmation was obtained in vitro that a few CMV-associated chains are specific for CMV antigens. Indistinguishable V segments, including TRBV6-2 and TRBV6-3, were excluded.

The TCR originated in a man between 50 and 59 years old in good health and CMV-seronegative. Sequences were obtained from PBMCs. The chain links TRBV6-5 to TRBJ2-7; 10 bases are a match to TRBD1. CDR3 coding DNA: TGTGCCAGCAGTTACTCGGGGGACAGGGGCAACGAGCAGTACTTC. It encodes CASSYSGDRGNEQYF.